One sample yielded the 15 T cell receptor beta chains listed below, sequenced in a study of shared clonotypes between healthy human individuals. CD45RO-negative, CCR7-positively selected cells formed the naive CD8 fraction, excluding terminally differentiated effector memory CD45RA+ cells. Sequencing used immunoSEQ multiplex PCR; TCRdb keeps in-frame clones, though not all of them. The table has around 2,000,000 clones, roughly 94% seen once. Sample: naive CD8+ T cells sorted from blood. The receptor source for this set is a man aged 18 to 35 in good health.

The chain carries TRBV28 and TRBJ2-5, with 8 bases lining up with TRBD2. Germline V lookup: CDR1 MDHEN, CDR2 SYDVKM. The CDR3 sequence is 15 residues long. With 4 bases clipped from V and 3 bases from J, the junction kept 7 bases outside the gene matches. CDR3 coding DNA: TGTGCCAGCAGTTCCCCCCGAGCGGGGGAAGAGACCCAGTACTTC. This codes for CASSSPRAGEETQYF.

This sequence joins TRBV14 and TRBJ1-1; the D gene is possibly TRBD1 (6 bases). The CDR3 length is 13 residues. Germline V gives CDR1 SGHDN, CDR2 FVKESK. Trimming stripped 5 bases from V and 5 bases from J, with 12 bases between. CDR3 protein: CASSYQGRTEAFF. The CDR3 DNA follows: TGTGCCAGCAGCTACCAGGGGAGAACTGAAGCTTTCTTT.

The rearrangement joins TRBV30 to TRBJ1-4; D unresolved. This CDR3 is 15 amino acids long. V was cut by 3 bases and J by 7 bases, with 18 bases left in between. CDR1 and CDR2 from the germline V gene are GTSNPN and SVGIG (reference sequence). CDR3 loop: CAWRSTGWGGEKLFF. Here the CDR3 DNA reads TGTGCCTGGAGGAGCACGGGGTGGGGAGGTGAAAAACTGTTTTTT.

This rearrangement joins TRBV14 to TRBJ2-5, with 14 bases that match TRBD2. Germline V gives CDR1 SGHDN, CDR2 FVKESK. Unmatched junction bases numbered 6, after V lost 2 bases and J lost 4 bases. There are 17 residues in the CDR3. The CDR3 coding sequence is TGTGCCAGCAGCCAACGGACTAGCGGGGGGACCGGAGAGACCCAGTACTTC. This codes for CASSQRTSGGTGETQYF.

This clone was observed a few times. This chain links TRBV7-9 with TRBJ1-4, with D tentatively TRBD1 (6 bases). The CDR3 contains 13 residues. With 5 bases removed from V and 5 bases from J, the gap between germline ends came to 9 bases. The germline V gene encodes CDR1 SEHNR and CDR2 FQNEAQ (reference sequence). The CDR3 nucleotides read TGTGCCAGCAGCCGCACAGGGAATGAAAAACTGTTTTTT. Protein: CASSRTGNEKLFF.

V and J are TRBV6-5 and TRBJ2-7; 8 bases are a match to TRBD2. J gave up 5 bases and V 7 bases, and 13 bases lay outside the gene matches. This CDR3 is built from 15 residues. Germline CDR1 MNHEY, CDR2 SVGAGI. DNA for the CDR3: TGTGCCAGCACCTCTACCGAAGGACTAGCCAACGAGCAGTACTTC. It specifies CASTSTEGLANEQYF.

V gene TRBV13 combines with J gene TRBJ1-4; 7 nucleotides align to TRBD1. Germline CDR1 is PRHDT and CDR2 is FYEKMQ (reference sequence). J lost 3 bases, V lost 4 bases, and 8 bases had no gene match. CDR3 length equals 16 residues. The CDR3 spells CASSSGDSGANEKLFF. CDR3 bases: TGTGCCAGCAGCTCCGGGGACAGTGGGGCTAATGAAAAACTGTTTTTT.

This chain joins TRBV10-3 and TRBJ1-2; D unresolved. Trimming removed 0 bases at V and 6 bases at J, with 17 bases between. The CDR3 has 16 amino acids. Germline V gene data show CDR1 as ENHRY and CDR2 as SYGVKD. The CDR3 sequence: CAISESITVPLDGYTF. CDR3 DNA sequence: TGTGCCATCAGTGAGTCAATAACGGTACCTCTCGATGGCTACACCTTC.

V usage is TRBV2 and J usage is TRBJ2-3, with TRBD1 matching 8 bases. Germline assignment: CDR1 SNHLY and CDR2 FYNNEI. Losses at the gene ends were 3 bases for V and 6 bases for J; bases not matched to a gene: 11. The CDR3 is 16 residues long. The CDR3 DNA reads as TGTGCCAGCAGTGAGAGTCAGGGGGCCCTACAGGATACGCAGTATTTT. As protein: CASSESQGALQDTQYF.

The chain employs TRBV4-1 and TRBJ2-2, with a possible D match to TRBD1 (5 bases). Trimming stripped 3 bases from V and 1 base from J, with 6 bases between. The germline gives CDR1 MGHRA, CDR2 YSYEKL. The CDR3 is 14 amino acids. This CDR3 reads CASSHRGNTGELFF. CDR3 DNA: TGCGCCAGCAGCCATAGGGGGAACACCGGGGAGCTGTTTTTT.

This rearrangement joins TRBV5-4 to TRBJ1-1; possibly TRBD1 for D (6 bases). Germline CDR1 is SGHNT and CDR2 is YYREEE (reference sequence). The V end was cut by 4 bases, the J end by 7 bases, with 11 bases between. The CDR3 sequence is 12 residues long. The CDR3 DNA reads TGTGCCAGCAGCATTGAGGACAGTGAAGCTTTCTTT. It translates to CASSIEDSEAFF.

CDR3 residues: CASSQGQGANTEAFF. The CDR3 DNA reads TGTGCCAGCAGCCAGGGACAGGGGGCTAACACTGAAGCTTTCTTT. This rearrangement joins TRBV7-9 to TRBJ1-1; 12 nucleotides line up with TRBD1. The junction had 3 bases not matched to a gene; V was cut back by 5 bases and J by 2 bases. The length of the CDR3 is 15 residues. Germline CDR1 is SEHNR and CDR2 is FQNEAQ (reference sequence).

For this clone: Within the sample, other DNA sequences also encode this same CDR3. This chain joins TRBV9 and TRBJ2-7; 7 bases match TRBD1. Germline V gene lookup returns CDR1 SGDLS and CDR2 YYNGEE. V was clipped by 0 bases and J by 3 bases; unmatched bases: 3. The CDR3 is 14 residues long. CDR3 region: CASSVASGGYEQYF. The CDR3 DNA reads TGTGCCAGCAGCGTAGCCTCAGGGGGCTACGAGCAGTACTTC.

The V gene is TRBV29-1, the J gene TRBJ2-7; 12 nucleotides match TRBD2. The CDR3 is 15 residues long. Unmatched junction bases numbered 8, after V lost 7 bases and J lost 1 base. Germline V gene lookup returns CDR1 SQVTM and CDR2 ANQGSEA. The CDR3 loop is CSARLAGDPSYEQYF. DNA of the CDR3: TGCAGCGCCCGACTAGCGGGAGACCCTTCCTACGAGCAGTACTTC.

The rearrangement joins TRBV6-1 to TRBJ2-2; TRBD2 matches at 7 bases. The CDR3 length is 17 residues. Trimming removed 0 bases from V and 4 bases from J; junction bases left unmatched: 8. Germline V gives CDR1 MNHNS, CDR2 SASEGT. The CDR3: CASSEAPGAGVTGELFF. CDR3 coding DNA: TGTGCCAGCAGTGAAGCCCCCGGGGCGGGGGTCACCGGGGAGCTGTTTTTT.